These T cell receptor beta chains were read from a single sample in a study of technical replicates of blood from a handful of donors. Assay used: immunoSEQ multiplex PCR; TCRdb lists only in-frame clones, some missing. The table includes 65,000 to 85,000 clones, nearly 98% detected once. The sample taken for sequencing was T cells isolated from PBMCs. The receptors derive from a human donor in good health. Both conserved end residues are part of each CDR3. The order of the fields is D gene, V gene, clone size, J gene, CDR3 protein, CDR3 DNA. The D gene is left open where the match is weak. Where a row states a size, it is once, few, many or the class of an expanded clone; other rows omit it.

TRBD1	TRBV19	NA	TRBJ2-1	CASKTGVNEQFF	TGTGCCAGTAAAACAGGGGTCAATGAGCAGTTCTTC
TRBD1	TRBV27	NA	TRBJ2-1	CASRQGSTYNEQFF	TGTGCCAGCAGACAGGGGTCTACCTACAATGAGCAGTTCTTC
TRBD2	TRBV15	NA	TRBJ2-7	CATSRGGLTSYEQYF	TGTGCCACCAGCAGAGGGGGACTAACAAGTTACGAGCAGTACTTC
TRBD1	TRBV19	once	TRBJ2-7	CASSGQGPSYEQYF	TGTGCCAGTTCAGGACAGGGTCCATCGTACGAGCAGTACTTC
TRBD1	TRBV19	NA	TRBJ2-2	CASSFRTGNYGELFF	TGTGCCAGTAGTTTTAGGACAGGGAATTATGGGGAGCTGTTTTTT
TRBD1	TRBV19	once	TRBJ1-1	CASSRDRGSAFF	TGTGCCAGTAGTAGGGACAGGGGGAGTGCTTTCTTT
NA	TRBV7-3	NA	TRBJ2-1	CASSSRGYEQFF	TGTGCCAGCAGCTCCAGGGGTTATGAGCAGTTCTTC
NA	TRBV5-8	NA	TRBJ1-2	CASRNNHLAYTF	TGTGCCAGCAGAAATAACCACCTAGCCTACACCTTC
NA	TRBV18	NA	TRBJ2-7	CASSPPLVSNEQYF	TGTGCCAGCTCACCACCGTTAGTTTCGAACGAGCAGTACTTC
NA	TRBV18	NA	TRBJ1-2	CASSPRQEANYGYTF	TGTGCCAGCTCACCGAGACAGGAAGCTAACTATGGCTACACCTTC
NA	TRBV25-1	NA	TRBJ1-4	CASSEFRQNEKLFF	TGTGCCAGCAGTGAATTCAGGCAGAATGAAAAACTGTTTTTT
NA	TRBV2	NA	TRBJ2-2	CASSDQSPGELFF	TGTGCCAGCAGTGATCAGTCCCCCGGGGAGCTGTTTTTT
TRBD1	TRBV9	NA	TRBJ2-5	CASSVGSRDRGQETQYF	TGTGCCAGCAGCGTAGGATCCCGGGACAGGGGACAAGAGACCCAGTACTTC
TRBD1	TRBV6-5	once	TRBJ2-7	CASSLSLQGVSYEQYF	TGTGCCAGCAGTTTATCTCTACAGGGGGTCTCCTACGAGCAGTACTTC
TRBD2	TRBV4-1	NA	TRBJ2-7	CASSSPAGGSYEQYF	TGCGCCAGCAGTTCGCCAGCGGGAGGGTCCTACGAGCAGTACTTC
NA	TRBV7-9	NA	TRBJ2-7	CASSSIGGTYEQYF	TGTGCCAGCAGCTCCATAGGAGGGACCTACGAGCAGTACTTC
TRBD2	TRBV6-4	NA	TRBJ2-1	CASSDSSTSGHNEQFF	TGTGCCAGCAGTGACTCGTCTACTAGCGGCCACAATGAGCAGTTCTTC
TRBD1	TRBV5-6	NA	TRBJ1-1	CASTPRGRTEAFF	TGTGCCAGCACCCCCAGGGGGAGGACTGAAGCTTTCTTT
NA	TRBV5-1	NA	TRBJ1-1	CASSLGVGGHHTEAFF	TGCGCCAGCAGCTTGGGCGTCGGGGGGCATCACACTGAAGCTTTCTTT
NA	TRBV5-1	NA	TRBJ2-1	CASDTEGNNEQFF	TGCGCCAGCGACACAGAGGGAAACAATGAGCAGTTCTTC
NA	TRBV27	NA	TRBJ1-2	CASSLGGVTPIYGYTF	TGTGCCAGCAGTTTAGGGGGGGTCACGCCAATATATGGCTACACCTTC
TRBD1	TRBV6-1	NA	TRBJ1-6	CAIRQGALGNSPLHF	TGTGCCATAAGACAGGGGGCTTTGGGAAATTCACCCCTCCACTTT
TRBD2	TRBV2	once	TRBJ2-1	CASRTGTSGSNEQFF	TGTGCCAGCAGGACCGGGACTAGCGGGAGTAATGAGCAGTTCTTC
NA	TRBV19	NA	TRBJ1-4	CASIGTPNEKLFF	TGTGCCAGTATCGGGACACCTAATGAAAAACTGTTTTTT
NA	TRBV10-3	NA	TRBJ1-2	CAIRLTGQNGYTF	TGTGCCATCAGGCTTACCGGACAGAATGGCTACACCTTC
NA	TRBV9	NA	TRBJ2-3	CASSVRSVLVNTDTQYF	TGTGCCAGCAGCGTACGTTCCGTACTAGTAAACACAGATACGCAGTATTTT
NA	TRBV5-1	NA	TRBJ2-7	CASSLGQLRQYF	TGCGCCAGCAGCTTGGGACAGCTAAGACAGTACTTC
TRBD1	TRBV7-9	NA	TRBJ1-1	CASRGGRVRVNTEAFF	TGTGCCAGCAGAGGGGGCAGGGTTCGGGTGAACACTGAAGCTTTCTTT
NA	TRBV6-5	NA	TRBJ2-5	CASSQGQETQYF	TGTGCCAGCAGCCAGGGACAAGAGACCCAGTACTTC
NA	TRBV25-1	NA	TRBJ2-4	CASSHKNIQYF	TGTGCCAGCAGCCACAAAAACATTCAGTACTTC
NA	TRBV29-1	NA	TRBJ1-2	CSVEFGVHGYTF	TGCAGCGTTGAGTTCGGGGTTCATGGCTACACCTTC
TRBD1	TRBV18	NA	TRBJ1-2	CASSPRAGTGPVGGYTF	TGTGCCAGCTCACCACGGGCCGGGACAGGGCCAGTTGGCGGCTACACCTTC
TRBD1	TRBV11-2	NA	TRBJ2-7	CASSSEFGTGTSEQYF	TGTGCCAGCAGCTCAGAGTTTGGGACAGGGACGAGTGAGCAGTACTTC
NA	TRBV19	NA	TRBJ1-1	CASSIFAGLNTEAFF	TGTGCCAGTAGTATTTTCGCGGGATTGAACACTGAAGCTTTCTTT
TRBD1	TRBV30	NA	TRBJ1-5	CALGQYNQPQHF	TGTGCCTTGGGACAGTACAATCAGCCCCAGCATTTT
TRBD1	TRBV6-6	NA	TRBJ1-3	CASRDRGLAPGNTIYF	TGTGCCAGCAGGGACAGGGGGCTTGCTCCTGGAAACACCATATATTTT
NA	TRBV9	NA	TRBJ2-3	CASSAPLQGSSTDTQYF	TGTGCCAGCAGCGCGCCTCTCCAGGGATCTAGCACAGATACGCAGTATTTT
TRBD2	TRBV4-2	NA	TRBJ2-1	CASSQVWAGGAGNEQFF	TGTGCCAGCAGCCAAGTATGGGCGGGGGGCGCGGGGAATGAGCAGTTCTTC
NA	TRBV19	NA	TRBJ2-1	CASSMGRGGARNEQFF	TGTGCCAGTAGTATGGGTAGGGGGGGGGCCCGCAATGAGCAGTTCTTC
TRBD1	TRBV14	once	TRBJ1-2	CASSLLGRGDYGYTF	TGTGCCAGCAGCCTCCTCGGCAGGGGGGACTATGGCTACACCTTC
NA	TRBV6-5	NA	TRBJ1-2	CASSYQQSNYGYTF	TGTGCCAGCAGTTACCAACAGAGTAACTATGGCTACACCTTC
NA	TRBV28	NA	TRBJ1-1	CASSPDTPFGDTEAFF	TGTGCCAGCAGTCCCGACACCCCCTTCGGGGACACTGAAGCTTTCTTT
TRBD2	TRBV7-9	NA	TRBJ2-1	CASSNPPEREAPYEQFF	TGTGCCAGCAGCAATCCCCCGGAGCGGGAGGCCCCTTACGAGCAGTTCTTC
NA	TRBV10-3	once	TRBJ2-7	CAISDSYEQYF	TGTGCCATCAGTGATAGCTACGAGCAGTACTTC
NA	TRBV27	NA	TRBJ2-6	CASSPYDWPLSSGANVLTF	TGTGCCAGCAGTCCCTATGACTGGCCCCTGAGCTCTGGGGCCAACGTCCTGACTTTC
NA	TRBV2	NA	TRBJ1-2	CASSERGYGYTF	TGTGCCAGCAGTGAAAGGGGGTACGGCTACACCTTC
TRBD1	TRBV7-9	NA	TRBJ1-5	CASSSGRGTGNQPQHF	TGTGCCAGCAGCTCAGGGAGGGGGACAGGGAATCAGCCCCAGCATTTT
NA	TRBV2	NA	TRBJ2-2	CASSGTRATGELFF	TGTGCCAGCAGTGGGACCAGGGCCACCGGGGAGCTGTTTTTT
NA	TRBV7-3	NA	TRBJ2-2	CASSLGQGMAGELFF	TGTGCCAGCAGCTTAGGGCAGGGGATGGCCGGGGAGCTGTTTTTT
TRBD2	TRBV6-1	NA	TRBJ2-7	CASSEEGLAGGFGDEQYF	TGTGCCAGCAGTGAAGAAGGGTTAGCGGGGGGATTTGGTGACGAGCAGTACTTC
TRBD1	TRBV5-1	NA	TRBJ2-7	CASSLGGTGGSGIPNEQYF	TGCGCCAGCAGCTTGGGTGGGACAGGGGGCAGCGGGATACCCAACGAGCAGTACTTC
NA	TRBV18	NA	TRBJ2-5	CASSHRERPKETQYF	TGTGCCAGCTCACACCGGGAGAGGCCGAAAGAGACCCAGTACTTC
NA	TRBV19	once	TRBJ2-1	CASSAIQGVSGYNEQFF	TGTGCCAGTAGTGCCATCCAAGGGGTCTCTGGGTACAATGAGCAGTTCTTC
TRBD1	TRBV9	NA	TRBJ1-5	CASSVGTGGPYSNQPQHF	TGTGCCAGCAGCGTCGGTACAGGGGGCCCCTATAGCAATCAGCCCCAGCATTTT
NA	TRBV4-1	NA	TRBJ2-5	CASSHREGRGSYQETQYF	TGCGCCAGCAGCCACCGAGAAGGCAGGGGCTCATACCAAGAGACCCAGTACTTC
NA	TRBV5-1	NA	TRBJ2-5	CASSLFAGPAQETQYF	TGCGCCAGCAGCTTGTTTGCGGGGCCAGCGCAAGAGACCCAGTACTTC
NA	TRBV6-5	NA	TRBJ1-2	CASSPGDIVYGYTF	TGTGCCAGCAGTCCTGGAGATATAGTCTATGGCTACACCTTC